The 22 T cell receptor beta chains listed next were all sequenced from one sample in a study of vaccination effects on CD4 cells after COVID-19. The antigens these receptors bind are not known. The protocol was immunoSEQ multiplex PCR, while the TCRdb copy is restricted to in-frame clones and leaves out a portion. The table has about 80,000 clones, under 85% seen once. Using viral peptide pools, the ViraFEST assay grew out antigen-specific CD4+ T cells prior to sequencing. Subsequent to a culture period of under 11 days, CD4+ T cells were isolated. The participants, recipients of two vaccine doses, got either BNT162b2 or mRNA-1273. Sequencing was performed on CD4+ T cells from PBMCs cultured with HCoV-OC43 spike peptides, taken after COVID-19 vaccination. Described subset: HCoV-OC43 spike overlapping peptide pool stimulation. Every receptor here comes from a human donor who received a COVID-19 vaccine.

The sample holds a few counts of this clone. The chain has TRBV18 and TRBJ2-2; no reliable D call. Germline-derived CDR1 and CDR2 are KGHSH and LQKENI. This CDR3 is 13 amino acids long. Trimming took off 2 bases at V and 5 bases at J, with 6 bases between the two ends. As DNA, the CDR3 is TGTGCCAGCTCACCAGAACGAACCGGGGAGCTGTTTTTT. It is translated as CASSPERTGELFF.

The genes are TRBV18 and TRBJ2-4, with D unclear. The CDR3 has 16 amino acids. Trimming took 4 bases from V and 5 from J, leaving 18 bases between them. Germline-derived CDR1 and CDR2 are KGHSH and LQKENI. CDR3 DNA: TGTGCCAGCTCACTCACTTTTGGGGTTTATGAAAACATTCAGTACTTC. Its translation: CASSLTFGVYENIQYF.

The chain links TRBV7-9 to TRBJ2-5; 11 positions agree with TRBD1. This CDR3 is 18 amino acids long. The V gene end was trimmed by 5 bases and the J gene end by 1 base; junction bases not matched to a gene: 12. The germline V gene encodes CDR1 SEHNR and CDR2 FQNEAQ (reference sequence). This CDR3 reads CASSLRFGQGAPQETQYF. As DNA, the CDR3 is TGTGCCAGCAGCCTAAGATTCGGACAGGGGGCCCCCCAAGAGACCCAGTACTTC. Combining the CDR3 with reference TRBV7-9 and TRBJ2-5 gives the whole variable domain DTGVSQNPRHKITKRGQNVTFRCDPISEHNRLYWYRQTLGQGPEFLTYFQNEAQLEKSRLLSDRFSAERPKGSFSTLEIQRTEQGDSAMYLCASSLRFGQGAPQETQYFGPGTRLLVL.

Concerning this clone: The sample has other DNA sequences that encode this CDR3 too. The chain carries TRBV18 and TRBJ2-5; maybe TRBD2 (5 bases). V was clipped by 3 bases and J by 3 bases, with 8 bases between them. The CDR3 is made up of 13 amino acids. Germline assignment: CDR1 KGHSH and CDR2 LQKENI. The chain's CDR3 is CASSPLGEETQYF. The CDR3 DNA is TGTGCCAGCTCACCGCTCGGGGAAGAGACCCAGTACTTC.

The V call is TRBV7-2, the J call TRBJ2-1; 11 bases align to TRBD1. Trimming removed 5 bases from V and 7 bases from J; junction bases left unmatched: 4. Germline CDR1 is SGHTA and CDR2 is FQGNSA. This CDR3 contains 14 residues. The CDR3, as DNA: TGTGCCAGCAGCAGGGACAGGGGGGAGAATGAGCAGTTCTTC. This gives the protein CASSRDRGENEQFF.

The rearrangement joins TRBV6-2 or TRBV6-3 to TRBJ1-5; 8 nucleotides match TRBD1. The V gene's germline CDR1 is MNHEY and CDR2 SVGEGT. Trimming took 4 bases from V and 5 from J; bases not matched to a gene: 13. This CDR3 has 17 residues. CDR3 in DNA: TGTGCCAGCAGTTCCCGGGACAGGACCCGATCAGATCAGCCCCAGCATTTT. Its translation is CASSSRDRTRSDQPQHF.

CDR3 in DNA: TGTGCCAGCAGTCTGGACATACTTTACGAGCAGTACGTC. Translating gives CASSLDILYEQYV. The J gene is TRBJ2-7, the V gene TRBV6-1, with D possibly TRBD1 on 5 matching bases. The CDR3 totals 13 residues. Trimming left V 5 bases short and J 4 bases short, with 12 bases between. Looked up from germline, CDR1 is MNHNS and CDR2 is SASEGT.

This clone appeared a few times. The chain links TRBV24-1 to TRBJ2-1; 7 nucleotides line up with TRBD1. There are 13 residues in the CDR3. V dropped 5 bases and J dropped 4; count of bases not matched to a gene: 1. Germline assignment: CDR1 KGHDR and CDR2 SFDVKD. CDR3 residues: CATSVQGYNEQFF. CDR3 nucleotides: TGTGCCACCAGTGTACAGGGGTACAATGAGCAGTTCTTC.

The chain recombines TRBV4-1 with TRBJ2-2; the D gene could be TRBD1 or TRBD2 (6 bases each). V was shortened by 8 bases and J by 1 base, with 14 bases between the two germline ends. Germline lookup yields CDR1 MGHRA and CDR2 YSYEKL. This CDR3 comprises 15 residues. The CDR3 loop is CASGGGVLNTGELFF. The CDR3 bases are TGCGCCAGCGGAGGGGGTGTCCTGAACACCGGGGAGCTGTTTTTT.

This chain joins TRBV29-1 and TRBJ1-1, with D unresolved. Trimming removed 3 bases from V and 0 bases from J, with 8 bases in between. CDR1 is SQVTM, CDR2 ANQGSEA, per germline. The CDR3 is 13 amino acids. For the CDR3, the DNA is TGCAGCGTTGATGTCATGGTGAACACTGAAGCTTTCTTT. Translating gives CSVDVMVNTEAFF.

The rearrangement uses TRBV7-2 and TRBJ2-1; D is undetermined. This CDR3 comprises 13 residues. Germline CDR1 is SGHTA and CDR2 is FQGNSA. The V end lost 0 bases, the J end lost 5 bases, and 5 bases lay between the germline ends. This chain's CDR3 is CASSLAGNNEQFF. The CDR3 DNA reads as TGTGCCAGCAGCTTAGCAGGAAACAATGAGCAGTTCTTC.

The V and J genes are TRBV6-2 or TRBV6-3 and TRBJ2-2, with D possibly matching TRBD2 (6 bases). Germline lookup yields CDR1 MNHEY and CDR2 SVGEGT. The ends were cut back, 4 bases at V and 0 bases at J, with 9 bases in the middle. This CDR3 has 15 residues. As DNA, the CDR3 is TGTGCCAGCAGTTCGGACTACACGAACACCGGGGAGCTGTTTTTT. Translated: CASSSDYTNTGELFF.

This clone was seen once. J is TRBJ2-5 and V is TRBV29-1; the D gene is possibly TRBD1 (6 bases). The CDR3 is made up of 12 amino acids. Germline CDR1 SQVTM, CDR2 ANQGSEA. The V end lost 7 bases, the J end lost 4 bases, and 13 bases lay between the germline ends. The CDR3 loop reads CSAGQQVETQYF. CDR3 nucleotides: TGCAGCGCCGGACAGCAGGTAGAGACCCAGTACTTC.

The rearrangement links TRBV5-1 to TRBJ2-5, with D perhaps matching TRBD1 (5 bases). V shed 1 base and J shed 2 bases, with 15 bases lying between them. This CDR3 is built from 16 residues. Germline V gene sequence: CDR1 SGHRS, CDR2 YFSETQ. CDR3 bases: TGCGCCAGCAGCTTGAGGCAGGGCGTTCAACAAGAGACCCAGTACTTC. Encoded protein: CASSLRQGVQQETQYF.

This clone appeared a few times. This CDR3 reads CVAGQGSYGYTF. In nucleotides, the CDR3 is TGTGTCGCGGGACAGGGGAGCTATGGCTACACCTTC. This chain uses TRBV3-1 (or the pseudogene TRBV3-2) with TRBJ1-2, with 10 bases identical to TRBD1. Germline V CDR1 and CDR2: LGHDT, YNNKEL (reference sequence). The CDR3 contains 12 residues.

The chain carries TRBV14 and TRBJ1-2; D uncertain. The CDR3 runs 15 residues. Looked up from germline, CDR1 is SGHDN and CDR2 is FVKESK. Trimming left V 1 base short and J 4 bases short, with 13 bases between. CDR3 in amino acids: CASSQVGVLSYGYTF. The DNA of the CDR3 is TGTGCCAGCAGCCAAGTTGGAGTCTTGAGCTATGGCTACACCTTC.

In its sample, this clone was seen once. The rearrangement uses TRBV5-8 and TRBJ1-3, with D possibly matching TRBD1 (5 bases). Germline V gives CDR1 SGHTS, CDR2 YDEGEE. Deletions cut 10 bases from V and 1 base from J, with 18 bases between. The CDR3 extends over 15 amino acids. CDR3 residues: CAGAVGSTSGNTIYF. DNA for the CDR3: TGTGCCGGGGCCGTAGGGTCTACATCTGGAAACACCATATATTTT.

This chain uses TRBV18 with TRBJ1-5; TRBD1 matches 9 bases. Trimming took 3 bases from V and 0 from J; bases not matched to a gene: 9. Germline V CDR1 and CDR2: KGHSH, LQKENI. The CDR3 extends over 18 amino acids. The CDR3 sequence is CASSPPGQGIYSNQPQHF. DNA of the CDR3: TGTGCCAGCTCACCGCCGGGACAGGGTATCTATAGCAATCAGCCCCAGCATTTT.

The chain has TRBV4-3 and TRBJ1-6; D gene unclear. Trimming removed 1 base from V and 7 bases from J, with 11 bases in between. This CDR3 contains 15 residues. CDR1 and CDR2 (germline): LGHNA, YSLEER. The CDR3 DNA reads TGCGCCAGCAGCCAAGGGGCCGTTCCCAATTCACCCCTCCACTTT. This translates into CASSQGAVPNSPLHF.

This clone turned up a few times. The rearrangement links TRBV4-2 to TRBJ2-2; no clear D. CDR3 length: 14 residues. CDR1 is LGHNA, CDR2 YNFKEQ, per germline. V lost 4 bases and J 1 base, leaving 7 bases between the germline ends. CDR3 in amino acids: CASSRNLNTGELFF. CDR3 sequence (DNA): TGTGCCAGCAGCCGTAATCTGAACACCGGGGAGCTGTTTTTT.

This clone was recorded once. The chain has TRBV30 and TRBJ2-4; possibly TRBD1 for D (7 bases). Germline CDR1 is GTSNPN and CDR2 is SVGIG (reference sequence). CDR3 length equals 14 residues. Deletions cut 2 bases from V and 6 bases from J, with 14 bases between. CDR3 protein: CAWSRSQGGNIQYF. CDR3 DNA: TGTGCCTGGAGTCGGAGTCAGGGGGGAAACATTCAGTACTTC.

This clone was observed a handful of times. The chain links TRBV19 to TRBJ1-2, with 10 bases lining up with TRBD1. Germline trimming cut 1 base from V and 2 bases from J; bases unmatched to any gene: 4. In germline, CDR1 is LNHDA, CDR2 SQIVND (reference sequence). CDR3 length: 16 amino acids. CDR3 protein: CASSIVAGQGNYGYTF. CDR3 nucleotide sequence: TGTGCCAGTAGTATAGTTGCGGGACAGGGGAACTATGGCTACACCTTC.